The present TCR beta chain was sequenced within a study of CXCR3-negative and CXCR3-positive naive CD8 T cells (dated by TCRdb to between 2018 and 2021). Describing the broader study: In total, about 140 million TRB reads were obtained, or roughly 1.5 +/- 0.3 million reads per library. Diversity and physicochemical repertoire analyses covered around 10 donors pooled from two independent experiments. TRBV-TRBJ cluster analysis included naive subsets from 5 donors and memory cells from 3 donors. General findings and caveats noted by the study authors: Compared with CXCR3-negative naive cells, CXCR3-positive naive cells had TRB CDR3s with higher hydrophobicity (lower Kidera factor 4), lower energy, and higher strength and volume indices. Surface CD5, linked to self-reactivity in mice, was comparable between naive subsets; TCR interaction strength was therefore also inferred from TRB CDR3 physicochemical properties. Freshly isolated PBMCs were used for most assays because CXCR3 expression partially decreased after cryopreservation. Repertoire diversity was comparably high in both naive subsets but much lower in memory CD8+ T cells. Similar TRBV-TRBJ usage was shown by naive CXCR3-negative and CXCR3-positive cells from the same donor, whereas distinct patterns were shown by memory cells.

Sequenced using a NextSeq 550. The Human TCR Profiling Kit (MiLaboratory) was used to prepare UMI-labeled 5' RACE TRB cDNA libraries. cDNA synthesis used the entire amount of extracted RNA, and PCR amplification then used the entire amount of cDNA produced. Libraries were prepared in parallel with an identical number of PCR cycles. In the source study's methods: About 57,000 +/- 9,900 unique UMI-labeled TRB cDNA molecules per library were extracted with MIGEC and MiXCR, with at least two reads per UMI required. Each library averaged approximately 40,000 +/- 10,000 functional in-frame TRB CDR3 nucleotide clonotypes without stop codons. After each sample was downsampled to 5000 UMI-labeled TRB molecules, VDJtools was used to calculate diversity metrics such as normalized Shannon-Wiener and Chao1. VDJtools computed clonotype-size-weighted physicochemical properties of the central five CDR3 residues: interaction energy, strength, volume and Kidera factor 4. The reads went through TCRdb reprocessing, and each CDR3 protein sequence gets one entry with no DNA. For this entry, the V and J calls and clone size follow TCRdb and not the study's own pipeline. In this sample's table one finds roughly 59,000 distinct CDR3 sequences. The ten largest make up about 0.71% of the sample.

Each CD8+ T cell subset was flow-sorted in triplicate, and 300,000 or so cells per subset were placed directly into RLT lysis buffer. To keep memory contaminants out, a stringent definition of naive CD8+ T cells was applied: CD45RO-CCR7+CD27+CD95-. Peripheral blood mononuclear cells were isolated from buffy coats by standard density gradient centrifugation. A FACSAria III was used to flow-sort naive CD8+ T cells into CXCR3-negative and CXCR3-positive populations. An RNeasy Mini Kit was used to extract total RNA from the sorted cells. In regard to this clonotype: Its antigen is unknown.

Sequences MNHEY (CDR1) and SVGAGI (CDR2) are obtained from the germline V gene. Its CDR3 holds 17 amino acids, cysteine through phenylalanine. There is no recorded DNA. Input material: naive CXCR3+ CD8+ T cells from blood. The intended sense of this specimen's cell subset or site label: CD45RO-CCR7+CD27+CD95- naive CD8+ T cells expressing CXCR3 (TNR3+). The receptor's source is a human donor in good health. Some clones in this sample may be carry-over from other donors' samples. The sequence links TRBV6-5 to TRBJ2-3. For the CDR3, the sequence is CASRKEPLNPYTDTQYF.